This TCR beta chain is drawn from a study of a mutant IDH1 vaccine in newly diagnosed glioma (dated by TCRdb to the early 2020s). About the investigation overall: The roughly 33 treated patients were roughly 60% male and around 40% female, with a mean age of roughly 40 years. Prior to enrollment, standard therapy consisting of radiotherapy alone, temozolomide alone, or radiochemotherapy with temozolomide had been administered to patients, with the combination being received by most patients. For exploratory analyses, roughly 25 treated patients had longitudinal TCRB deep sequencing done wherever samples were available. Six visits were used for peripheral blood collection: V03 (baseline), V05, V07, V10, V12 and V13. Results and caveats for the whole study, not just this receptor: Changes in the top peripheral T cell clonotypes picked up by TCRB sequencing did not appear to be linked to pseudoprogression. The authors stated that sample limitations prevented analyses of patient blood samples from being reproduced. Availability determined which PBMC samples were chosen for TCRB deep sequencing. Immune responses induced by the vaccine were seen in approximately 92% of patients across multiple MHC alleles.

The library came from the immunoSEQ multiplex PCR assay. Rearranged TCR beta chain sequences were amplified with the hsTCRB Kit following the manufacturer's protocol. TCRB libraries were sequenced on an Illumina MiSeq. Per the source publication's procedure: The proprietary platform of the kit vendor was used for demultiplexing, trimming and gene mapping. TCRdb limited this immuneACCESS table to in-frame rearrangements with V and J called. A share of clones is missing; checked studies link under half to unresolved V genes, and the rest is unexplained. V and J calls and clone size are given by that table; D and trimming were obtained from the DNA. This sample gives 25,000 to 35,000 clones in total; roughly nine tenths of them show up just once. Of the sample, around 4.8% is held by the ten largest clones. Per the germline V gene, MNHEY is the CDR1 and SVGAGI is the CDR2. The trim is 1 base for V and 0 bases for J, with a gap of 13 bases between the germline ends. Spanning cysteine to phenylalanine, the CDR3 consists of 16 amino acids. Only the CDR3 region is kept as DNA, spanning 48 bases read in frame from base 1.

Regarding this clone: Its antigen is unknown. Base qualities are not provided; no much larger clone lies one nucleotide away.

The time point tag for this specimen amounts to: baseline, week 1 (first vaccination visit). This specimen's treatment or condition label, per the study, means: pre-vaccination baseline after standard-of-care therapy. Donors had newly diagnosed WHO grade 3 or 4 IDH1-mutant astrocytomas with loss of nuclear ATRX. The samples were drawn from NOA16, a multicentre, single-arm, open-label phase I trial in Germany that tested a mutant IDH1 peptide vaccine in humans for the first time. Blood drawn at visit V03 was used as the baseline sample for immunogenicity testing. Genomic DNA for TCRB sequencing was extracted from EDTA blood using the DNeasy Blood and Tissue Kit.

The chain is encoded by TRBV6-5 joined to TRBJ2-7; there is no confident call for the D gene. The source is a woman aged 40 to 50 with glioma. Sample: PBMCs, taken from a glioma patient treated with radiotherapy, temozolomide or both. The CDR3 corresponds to CASSYFRDVGSYEQYF. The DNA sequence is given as TGTGCCAGCAGTTACTTTAGAGACGTCGGCTCCTACGAGCAGTACTTC.